Presented here are 26 T cell receptor beta chains from one specimen sequenced in a study of blood T cell repertoires in COVID-19. Clones were read by immunoSEQ multiplex PCR, and TCRdb kept only the in-frame ones, dropping some. The profile covers approximately 94,000 clones, with more than 75% appearing a single time and around 13% taken by the ten largest. Material for sequencing was peripheral blood. These receptors all come from a human donor in a cohort sampled during active COVID-19.

V is TRBV18 and J is TRBJ2-5; weak D call: TRBD2 (5 bases). With 3 bases removed from V and 3 bases from J, the gap between germline ends came to 8 bases. CDR3 length equals 13 residues. Germline CDR1 and CDR2: KGHSH and LQKENI. The CDR3 coding sequence is TGTGCCAGCTCACCGCAACTAGAAGAGACCCAGTACTTC. This translates into CASSPQLEETQYF. Full variable domain (rest looked up from reference TRBV18 and TRBJ2-5): NAGVMQNPRHLVRRRGQEARLRCSPMKGHSHVYWYRQLPEEGLKFMVYLQKENIIDESGMPKERFSAEFPKEGPSILRIQQVVRGDSAAYFCASSPQLEETQYFGPGTRLLVL.

This rearrangement joins TRBV7-9 to TRBJ2-5, with D unresolved. The CDR3 extends over 11 amino acids. V was cut by 6 bases and J by 1 base, with 3 bases left in between. Per the germline V gene, CDR1 is SEHNR and CDR2 is FQNEAQ (reference sequence). The CDR3 DNA sequence: TGTGCCAGCAGGGCCCAAGAGACCCAGTACTTC. Translating it yields CASRAQETQYF.

In DNA, the CDR3 is TGTGCCAGCAGCTTCGGACAGTTGCAGAACTATGGCTACACCTTC. It is translated as CASSFGQLQNYGYTF. The rearrangement links TRBV5-6 to TRBJ1-2; D may be TRBD1 (6 bases). Between the trimmed V and J ends, which lost 2 bases and 2 bases, there was a span of 13 bases. From germline, CDR1 is SGHDT and CDR2 YYEEEE. There are 15 residues in the CDR3.

The chain combines TRBV3-1 (or the pseudogene TRBV3-2) with TRBJ1-6; 7 bases are shared with TRBD1. CDR1 and CDR2 from the germline V gene are LGHDT and YNNKEL (reference sequence). The CDR3 loop spans 15 amino acids. The V segment lost 3 bases and the J segment 5 bases; nucleotides outside the gene matches: 4. CDR3: CASSQGTANNSPLHF. The CDR3 nucleotides read TGTGCCAGCAGCCAGGGGACAGCGAATAATTCACCCCTCCACTTT.

This chain links TRBV5-1 with TRBJ2-1; the match to TRBD1 covers 9 bases. CDR1 and CDR2 (germline): SGHRS, YFSETQ. The V segment lost 0 bases and the J segment 6 bases; nucleotides outside the gene matches: 4. CDR3 length equals 15 residues. The DNA of the CDR3 is TGCGCCAGCAGCTTGGCCCGGACAGGGGCCAATGAGCAGTTCTTC. Amino acids: CASSLARTGANEQFF.

In regard to this clone: At one end, the junction sequence differs from germline, possibly due to a read error. The V call is TRBV7-2, the J call TRBJ2-1; TRBD2 matches at 7 bases. The length of the CDR3 is 17 residues. Germline V CDR1 and CDR2: SGHTA, FQGNSA. The chain's CDR3 is CASSLERGGPSHNEQFF. CDR3 nucleotide sequence: TGTGCCAGCAGCTTAGAGCGGGGTGGCCCCTCCCACAATGAGCAGTTCTTC.

Regarding this clone: Different DNA sequences within this sample yield the same CDR3. The chain is built from TRBV7-9 and TRBJ2-3, with D tentatively TRBD1 (6 bases). The CDR3 runs 14 residues. Trimming cost V 2 bases and J 0 bases, with 6 bases left between them. The V gene's germline CDR1 is SEHNR and CDR2 FQNEAQ (reference sequence). The CDR3 DNA reads TGTGCCAGCAGCTTAAGGGGGAGCACAGATACGCAGTATTTT. This translates into CASSLRGSTDTQYF.

In DNA form, the CDR3 reads TGTGCCAGCAGTTTTCGGACAGGAGCCTATGAAAAACTGTTTTTT. Amino acid sequence: CASSFRTGAYEKLFF. The chain is built from TRBV27 and TRBJ1-4; 7 bases map to TRBD1. This CDR3 spans 15 amino acids. The V gene's germline CDR1 is MNHEY and CDR2 SMNVEV (reference sequence). Trimming cost V 3 bases and J 6 bases; bases outside gene matches: 7.

V usage is TRBV7-2 and J usage is TRBJ1-2; TRBD1 agrees at 10 bases. The CDR3 extends over 15 amino acids. CDR1 SGHTA and CDR2 FQGNSA come from the germline V gene. The trim removed 0 bases at V and 7 bases at J, leaving 5 bases unmatched. DNA for the CDR3: TGTGCCAGCAGCTTAGCGTTTGGGACAGGGGTTGGCTACACCTTC. It specifies CASSLAFGTGVGYTF.

The V call is TRBV2, the J call TRBJ2-3; D is ambiguous. Trimming took 7 bases from V and 9 from J, leaving 17 bases between them. The CDR3 loop spans 13 amino acids. Germline values: CDR1 SNHLY, CDR2 FYNNEI. In DNA, the CDR3 is TGTGCCAGCAAGGCGCAGATCACGGAGACGCAGTATTTT. Translating it yields CASKAQITETQYF.

CDR3 sequence reads: CASSLWPGVYNEQFF. The CDR3 DNA reads TGCGCCAGCAGCTTGTGGCCGGGAGTATACAATGAGCAGTTCTTC. The V and J genes are TRBV5-1 and TRBJ2-1, with D maybe TRBD2 (6 bases). This CDR3 has 15 amino acids. V gave up 1 base and J gave up 4 bases, with 12 bases separating them. Germline lookup yields CDR1 SGHRS and CDR2 YFSETQ.

The V gene is TRBV6-5, the J gene TRBJ2-5, with D perhaps matching TRBD1 (6 bases). Germline V gives CDR1 MNHEY, CDR2 SVGAGI. The V and J ends lost 7 bases and 2 bases respectively, with 11 bases between them. The CDR3 is made up of 13 amino acids. CDR3 in amino acids: CASTHRVQETQYF. CDR3 nucleotides: TGTGCCAGCACTCACAGGGTACAAGAGACCCAGTACTTC.

J is TRBJ2-5 and V is TRBV12-3 or TRBV12-4; 9 nucleotides agree with TRBD1. The CDR3 loop spans 13 amino acids. The ends lost 6 bases at V and 4 bases at J; junction bases unmatched: 3. As DNA, the CDR3 is TGTGCCAGCAGGGAGGACAGGGGAGAGACCCAGTACTTC. It specifies CASREDRGETQYF.

The chain links TRBV7-9 to TRBJ2-7, with a weak D call TRBD1 (6 bases). In germline, CDR1 is SEHNR, CDR2 FQNEAQ (reference sequence). The V gene lost 4 bases and the J gene lost 7 bases, with 20 bases spanning the gap. There are 15 residues in the CDR3. CDR3 coding DNA: TGTGCCAGCAGCTCGAGGACAGATCCTACGATGGAGCAGTACTTC. As protein: CASSSRTDPTMEQYF.

The genes are TRBV5-4 and TRBJ1-2; TRBD1 agrees at 9 bases. Germline V gene lookup returns CDR1 SGHNT and CDR2 YYREEE (reference sequence). This CDR3 has 13 amino acids. J gave up 8 bases and V 4 bases, and 6 bases lay outside the gene matches. CDR3 region: CASSPGQGMGYTF. Written as DNA, the CDR3 is TGTGCCAGCAGCCCGGGACAGGGTATGGGCTACACCTTC.

V usage is TRBV30 and J usage is TRBJ1-3; the D gene is possibly TRBD1 (5 bases). Trimming cost V 3 bases and J 4 bases, with 19 bases left between them. Germline V lookup: CDR1 GTSNPN, CDR2 SVGIG (reference sequence). This CDR3 region has 16 residues. The CDR3 here is CAWRPAGGGRGNTIYF. CDR3 sequence (DNA): TGTGCCTGGAGGCCGGCCGGCGGGGGGAGAGGAAACACCATATATTTT.

The rearrangement links TRBV2 to TRBJ1-6; 9 bases fit TRBD1. The CDR3 covers 14 residues. With 5 bases clipped from V and 9 bases from J, the junction kept 5 bases outside the gene matches. Germline V gene lookup returns CDR1 SNHLY and CDR2 FYNNEI. This CDR3 reads CASSRQGVGSPLHF. The CDR3 nucleotides are TGTGCCAGCAGTCGACAGGGGGTAGGTTCACCCCTCCACTTT.

This sequence joins TRBV5-1 and TRBJ2-1; 16 nucleotides align to TRBD2. The germline CDR1 and CDR2 sequences are SGHRS and YFSETQ. The CDR3 has 17 amino acids. V shed 4 bases, J shed 4 bases, and the junction held 5 bases outside the gene matches. CDR3 region: CASSTGLAGGNYNEQFF. In DNA form, the CDR3 reads TGCGCCAGCAGCACGGGACTAGCGGGGGGGAATTACAATGAGCAGTTCTTC. Filled out from reference TRBV5-1 and TRBJ2-1, the complete variable domain reads KAGVTQTPRYLIKTRGQQVTLSCSPISGHRSVSWYQQTPGQGLQFLFEYFSETQRNKGNFPGRFSGRQFSNSRSEMNVSTLELGDSALYLCASSTGLAGGNYNEQFFGPGTRLTVL.

CDR3 in DNA: TGTGCCAGCAGCGCGGGACAGGGTAACTATGGCTACACCTTC. Protein: CASSAGQGNYGYTF. The chain joins TRBV7-9 to TRBJ1-2; 9 positions agree with TRBD1. The J segment lost 1 base and the V segment lost 5 bases, leaving 2 bases of the junction unmatched. CDR1 is SEHNR, CDR2 FQNEAQ, per germline (reference sequence). The CDR3 totals 14 residues.

V gene TRBV5-8 combines with J gene TRBJ1-3, with TRBD1 matching 11 bases. Germline trimming cut 2 bases from V and 0 bases from J; bases unmatched to any gene: 10. Per the germline V gene, CDR1 is SGHTS and CDR2 is YDEGEE. The CDR3 is 19 amino acids. The CDR3 region is CASSLPDRGRLSSGNTIYF. CDR3 bases: TGTGCCAGCAGCTTACCGGACAGGGGGCGATTGAGCTCTGGAAACACCATATATTTT.

The table lists this clone with a few counts. This chain joins TRBV12-3 or TRBV12-4 and TRBJ1-5; no clear D gene. Between the trimmed V and J ends, which lost 3 bases and 1 base, there was a span of 4 bases. This CDR3 has 13 amino acids. CDR3 loop: CASSLASNQPQHF. CDR3 DNA: TGTGCCAGCAGTTTGGCCAGCAATCAGCCCCAGCATTTT.

This clone appeared once. The rearrangement joins TRBV7-2 to TRBJ2-6; D is possibly TRBD2 (5 bases). The germline V gene has CDR1 SGHTA and CDR2 FQGNSA. The CDR3 is made up of 15 amino acids. V was cut by 6 bases and J by 0 bases, with 9 bases left in between. CDR3 amino acids: CASSFGNSGANVLTF. The DNA of the CDR3 is TGTGCCAGCAGTTTCGGGAACTCTGGGGCCAACGTCCTGACTTTC.

V usage is TRBV4-3 and J usage is TRBJ2-1, with TRBD2 matching over 11 bases. Germline values: CDR1 LGHNA, CDR2 YSLEER. The length of the CDR3 is 16 residues. Trimming cost V 2 bases and J 2 bases; bases outside gene matches: 2. For the CDR3, the DNA is TGCGCCAGCAGCCAAATAGCGGGGGGGGCCTACAATGAGCAGTTCTTC. Translating gives CASSQIAGGAYNEQFF.

CDR3 DNA: TGTGCCAGCAGTTACTCGATACGAGCTGGCTACACCTTC. Encoded protein: CASSYSIRAGYTF. The rearrangement links TRBV6-5 to TRBJ1-2; no clear D. The germline V gene encodes CDR1 MNHEY and CDR2 SVGAGI. V was pared by 0 bases and J by 7 bases, with 9 bases between. CDR3 length: 13 residues.

This chain links TRBV29-1 with TRBJ1-2, with TRBD1 as a possible D gene (6 bases). Germline V gene data show CDR1 as SQVTM and CDR2 as ANQGSEA. CDR3 size: 12 residues. V was pared by 7 bases and J by 4 bases, with 13 bases between. The CDR3 sequence is CSARGTGYGYTF. CDR3 sequence (DNA): TGCAGCGCCAGGGGTACGGGCTATGGCTACACCTTC.

J is TRBJ2-1 and V is TRBV5-1; 7 nucleotides line up with TRBD2. CDR3 length: 18 amino acids. After removal of 4 bases from V and 4 bases from J, the junction contained 17 bases not matched to a gene. Germline CDR1 and CDR2: SGHRS and YFSETQ. CDR3 DNA sequence: TGCGCCAGCAGCGGGACTCCTCTTCTAGCGGAGCCTTACAATGAGCAGTTCTTC. It specifies CASSGTPLLAEPYNEQFF. Together with reference TRBV5-1 and TRBJ2-1, the CDR3 gives the full variable domain: KAGVTQTPRYLIKTRGQQVTLSCSPISGHRSVSWYQQTPGQGLQFLFEYFSETQRNKGNFPGRFSGRQFSNSRSEMNVSTLELGDSALYLCASSGTPLLAEPYNEQFFGPGTRLTVL.